The sample holds many counts of the clone carrying this TCR beta chain. Its antigen is undetermined. This entry is derived from a study of cytotoxic CD8 clonotypes in ibrutinib-treated CLL. Turning to the study itself: Included were about a dozen relapsed/refractory and approximately 15 treatment-naive patients, of whom approximately 18 were IGHV unmutated. After median around 70 months, approximately 14 stayed in remission, about twelve progressed; responses about 25 partial, 2 complete.

Investigators sought sequencing depths of between 1 in 200,000 and 1 in 1 million T cells. The repertoire was sequenced with immunoSEQ multiplex PCR; TCRdb's copy has only in-frame clones and lacks some. The data contain roughly 50,000 clones, 57% of them singletons. Whole-study results and caveats: Clonality climbed at ibrutinib response, then dropped toward baseline at progression.

The receptor was isolated from a human donor with chronic lymphocytic leukemia. Source: PBMCs, taken after 24 months of ibrutinib treatment.

DNA of the CDR3: TGTGCCAGCAGTGAGTTGCGCAGGGGGCTTTCCTCACCCCTCCACTTT. This translates into CASSELRRGLSSPLHF. The rearrangement uses TRBV2 and TRBJ1-6; TRBD1 matches at 8 bases. V dropped 3 bases and J dropped 10; count of bases not matched to a gene: 11. Germline V gene lookup returns CDR1 SNHLY and CDR2 FYNNEI. The CDR3 has 16 amino acids. Variable domain in full (rest from reference TRBV2 and TRBJ1-6): EPEVTQTPSHQVTQMGQEVILRCVPISNHLYFYWYRQILGQKVEFLVSFYNNEISEKSEIFDDQFSVERPDGSNFTLKIRSTKLEDSAMYFCASSELRRGLSSPLHFGNGTRLTVT.